What follows are 6 T cell receptor beta chains derived from one specimen sequenced in a study of PD-1 blockade in classical Hodgkin lymphoma (dated by TCRdb to 2018 to 2021). This sample's time point label indicates: cycle 4 day 1 (C4D1), after five to seven weeks of nivolumab. All trial patients had relapsed after autologous stem cell transplantation, with cohorts A, B and C differing in prior brentuximab vedotin exposure. Library creation used the immunoSEQ multiplex PCR assay. Drawn from immuneACCESS, this table holds only the in-frame rearrangements with V and J called that TCRdb kept. Clones are partly lost; checked studies trace under half to an unresolved V gene and leave the rest unexplained. Within this sample are roughly 20,000 clones, with about 80% of them counted one time only. 6% to 8.5% of the sample comes from the top ten. Sample: peripheral blood mononuclear cells (PBMCs), taken before the fourth cycle of nivolumab. These receptors all stem from a human donor with classical Hodgkin lymphoma.

As to this clone: Relative to the germline gene, one junction end is altered; a read error may explain this. The V call is TRBV2, the J call TRBJ1-1; TRBD1 aligns across 7 bases. The CDR3 has 13 residues. Germline CDR1 SNHLY, CDR2 FYNNEI. The CDR3 sequence is CASREDRAAEAFF. In DNA form, the CDR3 reads TGTGCCAGCAGGGAAGACAGGGCGGCCGAAGCTTTCTTT.

The V call is TRBV15, the J call TRBJ1-5, with D possibly TRBD1 on 6 matching bases. V was clipped by 0 bases and J by 9 bases, with 12 bases between them. Germline-derived CDR1 and CDR2 are LNHNV and YYDKDF (reference sequence). The CDR3 totals 14 residues. The CDR3 bases are TGTGCCACCAGCAGAGATGGGGGCGCGGGGCCCCAGCATTTT. Translation gives CATSRDGGAGPQHF.

This clone occurred a few times. The chain links TRBV9 to TRBJ1-3; D is undetermined. This CDR3 contains 15 residues. The V end lost 2 bases, the J end lost 0 bases, and 9 bases lay between the germline ends. Per the germline V gene, CDR1 is SGDLS and CDR2 is YYNGEE. This CDR3 reads CASSVDGVSGNTIYF. Written as DNA, the CDR3 is TGTGCCAGCAGCGTGGACGGCGTCTCTGGAAACACCATATATTTT. Variable domain in full (rest from reference TRBV9 and TRBJ1-3): DSGVTQTPKHLITATGQRVTLRCSPRSGDLSVYWYQQSLDQGLQFLIQYYNGEERAKGNILERFSAQQFPDLHSELNLSSLELGDSALYFCASSVDGVSGNTIYFGEGSWLTVV.

This clone was counted a single time. The CDR3 coding sequence is TGTGCCAGCAGCTTTCGCAGGCATAGCAATCAGCCCCAGCATTTT. It yields the protein CASSFRRHSNQPQHF. The chain joins TRBV5-6 to TRBJ1-5; no definite D call. V gave up 2 bases and J gave up 0 bases, with 9 bases separating them. The CDR3 is 15 residues long. Germline V CDR1 and CDR2: SGHDT, YYEEEE.

V gene TRBV6-5 combines with J gene TRBJ2-3; TRBD1 is a possible D gene (5 bases). Between the trimmed V and J ends, which lost 4 bases and 2 bases, there was a span of 13 bases. The CDR3 has 15 amino acids. CDR1 is MNHEY and CDR2 is SVGAGI in the germline V gene. This CDR3 reads CASSFGQGYTDTQYF. The CDR3, as DNA: TGTGCCAGCAGTTTTGGCCAGGGCTACACAGATACGCAGTATTTT.

The gene calls are TRBV2 and TRBJ2-2; D possibly corresponds to TRBD2 (6 bases). Trimming pared 5 bases from V and 4 bases from J, leaving 17 bases between. Per germline, CDR1 SNHLY and CDR2 FYNNEI. CDR3 size: 16 residues. CDR3 DNA sequence: TGTGCCAGCAGTAGGGCACCGGGGGAATTCACCGGGGAGCTGTTTTTT. Amino acid sequence: CASSRAPGEFTGELFF.